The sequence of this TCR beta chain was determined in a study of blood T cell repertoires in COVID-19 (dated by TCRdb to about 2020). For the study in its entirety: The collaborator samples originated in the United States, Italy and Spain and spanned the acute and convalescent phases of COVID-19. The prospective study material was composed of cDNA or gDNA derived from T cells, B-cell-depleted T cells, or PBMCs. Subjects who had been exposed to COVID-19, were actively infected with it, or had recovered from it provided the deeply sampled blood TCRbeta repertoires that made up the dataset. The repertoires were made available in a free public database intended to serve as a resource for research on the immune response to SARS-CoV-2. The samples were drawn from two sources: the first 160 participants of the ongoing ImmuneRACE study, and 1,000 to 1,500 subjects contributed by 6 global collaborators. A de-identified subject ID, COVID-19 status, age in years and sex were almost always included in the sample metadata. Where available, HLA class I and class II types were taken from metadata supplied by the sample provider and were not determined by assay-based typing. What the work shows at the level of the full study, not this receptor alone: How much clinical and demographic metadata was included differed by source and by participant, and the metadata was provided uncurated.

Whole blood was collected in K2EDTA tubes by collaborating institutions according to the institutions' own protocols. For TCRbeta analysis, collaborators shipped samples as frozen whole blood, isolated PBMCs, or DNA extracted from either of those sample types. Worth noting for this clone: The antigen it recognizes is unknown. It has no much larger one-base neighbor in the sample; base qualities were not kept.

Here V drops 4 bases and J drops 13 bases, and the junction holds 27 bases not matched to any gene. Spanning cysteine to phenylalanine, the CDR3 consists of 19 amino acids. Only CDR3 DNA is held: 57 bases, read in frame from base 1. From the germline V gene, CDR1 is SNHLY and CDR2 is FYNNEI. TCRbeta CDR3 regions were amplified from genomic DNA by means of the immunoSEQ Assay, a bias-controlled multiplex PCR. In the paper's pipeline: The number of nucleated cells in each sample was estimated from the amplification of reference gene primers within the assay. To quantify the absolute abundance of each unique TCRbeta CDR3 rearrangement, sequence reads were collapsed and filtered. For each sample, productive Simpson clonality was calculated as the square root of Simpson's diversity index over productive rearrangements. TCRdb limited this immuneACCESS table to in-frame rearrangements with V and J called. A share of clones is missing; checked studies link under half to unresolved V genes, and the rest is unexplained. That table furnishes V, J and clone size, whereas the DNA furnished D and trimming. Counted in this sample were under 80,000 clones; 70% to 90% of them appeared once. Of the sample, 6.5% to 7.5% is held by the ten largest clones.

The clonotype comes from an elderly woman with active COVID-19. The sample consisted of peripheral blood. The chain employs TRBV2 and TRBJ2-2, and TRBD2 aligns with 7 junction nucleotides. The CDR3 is CASSVRRRRGDYTTSLLFF. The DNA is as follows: TGTGCCAGCAGTGTGCGGCGCCGCCGTGGGGACTATACCACCTCATTGCTGTTTTTT.